The rows below give T cell receptor beta chains drawn from one sample of a study of cytomegalovirus exposure and HLA in healthy donors. Sequencing was performed with immunoSEQ multiplex PCR; in TCRdb, only in-frame clones are kept and a portion is missing. The table includes roughly 220,000 clones, about 81% detected once. Sequencing was performed on PBMCs. Every receptor here comes from a woman between 40 and 50 years old in good health and CMV-seronegative. CDR3s include the opening cysteine and the closing phenylalanine or tryptophan. A D gene is named only where the DNA matches it firmly. Some rows have no size entry. The others give once, few or many, or a class for an expanded clone.

clone size	V gene	J gene	D gene	CDR3 protein	CDR3 DNA
NA	TRBV7-9	TRBJ2-1	NA	CASSLRGGSSYNEQFF	TGTGCCAGCAGCTTAAGGGGAGGAAGCTCCTACAATGAGCAGTTCTTC
NA	TRBV28	TRBJ1-2	NA	CASSTSGYGYTF	TGTGCCAGCAGCACTTCGGGGTATGGCTACACCTTC
once	TRBV4-1	TRBJ1-4	NA	CASSQIGGGVEKLFF	TGCGCCAGCAGCCAGATAGGGGGTGGAGTTGAAAAACTGTTTTTT
NA	TRBV10-1	TRBJ2-1	TRBD2	CASSLAGPPYNEQFF	TGCGCCAGCAGTTTAGCGGGCCCCCCCTACAATGAGCAGTTCTTC
once	TRBV4-2	TRBJ2-5	TRBD2	CASSQGPSGNGETQYF	TGTGCCAGCAGCCAAGGTCCTAGCGGGAACGGAGAGACCCAGTACTTC
few	TRBV19	TRBJ1-1	NA	CASSSRGGTEAFF	TGTGCCAGTAGTAGCCGGGGAGGGACTGAAGCTTTCTTT
NA	TRBV19	TRBJ1-4	TRBD1	CASSQQGAGEKLFF	TGTGCCAGTAGTCAGCAGGGGGCTGGCGAAAAACTGTTTTTT
NA	TRBV6-7	TRBJ2-7	TRBD1	CASSYLDRGPTYEQYF	TGTGCCAGCAGTTACCTGGACAGGGGGCCCACCTACGAGCAGTACTTC
few	TRBV4-1	TRBJ1-6	TRBD1	CASSQDSGQGYSPLHF	TGCGCCAGCAGCCAAGACAGCGGACAGGGTTATTCACCCCTCCACTTT
NA	TRBV21-1	TRBJ1-2	NA	CASNGTGYYGYTF	TGTGCCAGCAATGGGACAGGCTACTATGGCTACACCTTC
few	TRBV7-3	TRBJ2-3	TRBD2	CASSLRGADTQYF	TGTGCCAGCAGCCTACGGGGGGCAGATACGCAGTATTTT
few	TRBV7-9	TRBJ1-2	TRBD1	CASSETGTVYGYTF	TGTGCCAGCAGCGAGACCGGGACAGTCTATGGCTACACCTTC
NA	TRBV27	TRBJ2-2	NA	CASSLFPPPNTGELFF	TGTGCCAGCAGTTTATTCCCTCCTCCGAACACCGGGGAGCTGTTTTTT
NA	TRBV28	TRBJ2-7	NA	CASRVTGPYEQYF	TGTGCCAGCAGGGTCACTGGGCCTTACGAGCAGTACTTC
NA	TRBV2	TRBJ1-5	NA	CASTGGGSYSNQPQHF	TGTGCCAGCACTGGGGGGGGGTCCTATAGCAATCAGCCCCAGCATTTT
few	TRBV29-1	TRBJ2-2	NA	CSLQTNTGELFF	TGCAGCTTACAAACGAACACCGGGGAGCTGTTTTTT
NA	TRBV18	TRBJ1-2	NA	CASSPGGGYTF	TGTGCCAGCTCTCCGGGGGGTGGCTACACCTTC
NA	TRBV9	TRBJ2-1	TRBD2	CASSVRTSGMSNEQFF	TGTGCCAGCAGCGTAAGGACTAGCGGGATGAGCAATGAGCAGTTCTTC
NA	TRBV10-3	TRBJ2-7	TRBD1	CAISGMGQETYEQYF	TGTGCCATCAGTGGGATGGGACAGGAAACTTACGAGCAGTACTTC
few	TRBV4-2	TRBJ2-4	TRBD2	CASSQSSSGRAGGIQYF	TGTGCCAGCAGCCAATCCTCTAGCGGGAGGGCAGGGGGCATTCAGTACTTC
few	TRBV27	TRBJ2-7	NA	CASSFTPESIQYF	TGTGCCAGCAGTTTTACCCCGGAGTCGATTCAGTACTTC
NA	TRBV7-2	TRBJ2-1	NA	CASSVQGSSYNEQFF	TGTGCCAGCAGCGTACAGGGTTCGTCCTACAATGAGCAGTTCTTC
NA	TRBV5-6	TRBJ1-6	TRBD1	CASSRRTGVYNSPLHF	TGTGCCAGCAGCAGGCGAACAGGGGTTTACAATTCACCCCTCCACTTT
once	TRBV30	TRBJ2-7	NA	CAWRRSTGTSYEQYF	TGTGCCTGGCGACGATCGACAGGGACTTCCTACGAGCAGTACTTC
NA	TRBV27	TRBJ1-4	NA	CASTHIGKTDNEKLFF	TGTGCCAGCACCCATATTGGGAAGACAGATAATGAAAAACTGTTTTTT
NA	TRBV5-1	TRBJ2-3	NA	CASSLYPTGTSTDTQYF	TGCGCCAGCAGCCTATACCCGACAGGAACGAGCACAGATACGCAGTATTTT
NA	TRBV10-2	TRBJ2-5	NA	CASSTTKQETQYF	TGCGCCAGCTCGACTACCAAACAAGAGACCCAGTACTTC
NA	TRBV6-1	TRBJ1-4	NA	CASSDRGGFLEKLFF	TGTGCCAGCAGTGACCGTGGGGGGTTCCTTGAAAAACTGTTTTTT
NA	TRBV18	TRBJ1-1	TRBD1	CASSQGAGLNTEAFF	TGTGCCAGCTCACAGGGGGCAGGGTTGAACACTGAAGCTTTCTTT
NA	TRBV11-1	TRBJ2-1	TRBD2	CASSPSGVSSYNEQFF	TGTGCCAGCAGCCCTAGCGGGGTAAGCTCCTACAATGAGCAGTTCTTC
NA	TRBV9	TRBJ2-3	TRBD2	CASSGSILAGLTDTQYF	TGTGCCAGCAGCGGCTCTATACTAGCGGGACTCACAGATACGCAGTATTTT
NA	TRBV10-2	TRBJ1-1	TRBD1	CASSGDRGRGDTEAFF	TGCGCCAGCAGTGGGGACAGGGGGCGTGGGGACACTGAAGCTTTCTTT
NA	TRBV18	TRBJ1-1	NA	CASSPLGPGKNTEAFF	TGTGCCAGCTCACCATTAGGTCCAGGGAAGAACACTGAAGCTTTCTTT
NA	TRBV29-1	TRBJ2-5	TRBD2	CSVESWAGVTWGTQYF	TGCAGCGTTGAAAGTTGGGCGGGAGTGACCTGGGGGACCCAGTACTTC
NA	TRBV9	TRBJ1-2	NA	CASSGERIYTF	TGTGCCAGCAGCGGGGAGAGGATCTACACCTTC
NA	TRBV4-1	TRBJ2-7	TRBD2	CASSRGLAGSYEQYF	TGCGCCAGCAGCCGAGGACTAGCGGGCTCCTACGAGCAGTACTTC
few	TRBV19	TRBJ1-1	TRBD1	CASTDRTPTEAFF	TGTGCCAGCACGGACAGGACTCCTACTGAAGCTTTCTTT
once	TRBV9	TRBJ2-1	TRBD1	CASSTHWDSRGAYNEQFF	TGTGCCAGCAGCACGCATTGGGACAGCCGAGGGGCCTACAATGAGCAGTTCTTC
NA	TRBV2	TRBJ2-3	TRBD2	CASSGRETDTQYF	TGTGCCAGTAGCGGGAGGGAGACAGATACGCAGTATTTT
NA	TRBV9	TRBJ2-5	TRBD2	CASSVGGGPGGQYF	TGTGCCAGCAGCGTAGGGGGAGGCCCGGGGGGCCAGTACTTC
few	TRBV7-9	TRBJ2-7	TRBD2	CASSATWTSGRVNYEQYF	TGTGCCAGCAGCGCCACCTGGACTAGCGGACGGGTAAACTACGAGCAGTACTTC
NA	TRBV6-1	TRBJ2-7	TRBD2	CASSEPVSGSEQYF	TGTGCCAGCAGTGAACCGGTTAGCGGGAGCGAGCAGTACTTC
once	TRBV10-2	TRBJ2-7	TRBD1	CASSDSGTGDYEQYF	TGCGCCAGCAGTGATTCCGGGACAGGGGATTACGAGCAGTACTTC
once	TRBV2	TRBJ2-3	TRBD2	CASSPLAADTQYF	TGTGCCAGCAGTCCCCTAGCGGCAGATACGCAGTATTTT
NA	TRBV7-3	TRBJ2-7	TRBD2	CASSPGLAGQSYEQYF	TGTGCCAGCAGCCCTGGACTAGCGGGACAATCCTACGAGCAGTACTTC
NA	TRBV12-1	TRBJ2-2	NA	CASSDRLAVNTGELFF	TGTGCCAGCAGCGACCGACTAGCGGTAAACACCGGGGAGCTGTTTTTT
NA	TRBV14	TRBJ2-2	NA	CASSQVRGKGTGELFF	TGTGCCAGCAGCCAAGTACGGGGGAAGGGTACCGGGGAGCTGTTTTTT
NA	TRBV5-6	TRBJ2-7	TRBD2	CASSLSEGLALYEQYF	TGTGCCAGCAGCTTGTCCGAGGGACTAGCGCTATACGAGCAGTACTTC
NA	TRBV6-6	TRBJ1-5	NA	CASSIRDQPQHF	TGTGCCAGCAGCATCAGGGATCAGCCCCAGCATTTT
NA	TRBV19	TRBJ2-7	TRBD1	CASSQRDRGYEQYF	TGTGCCAGTAGCCAACGGGACAGGGGTTACGAGCAGTACTTC
NA	TRBV2	TRBJ1-5	NA	CASSEGAGGTQPQHF	TGTGCCAGCAGTGAAGGGGCAGGAGGGACTCAGCCCCAGCATTTT
NA	TRBV7-8	TRBJ2-7	TRBD2	CASSLRTSGRIYEQYF	TGTGCCAGCAGCCTCAGGACTAGCGGGAGAATCTACGAGCAGTACTTC
NA	TRBV2	TRBJ2-1	TRBD1	CASRDRGSYNEQFF	TGTGCCAGCAGGGACAGGGGGTCCTACAATGAGCAGTTCTTC
NA	TRBV28	TRBJ2-1	NA	CASNGGTSEQFF	TGTGCCAGCAACGGCGGGACGAGTGAGCAGTTCTTC
NA	TRBV5-4	TRBJ1-2	TRBD1	CASSDGQGYYGYTF	TGTGCCAGCAGCGACGGACAGGGATACTATGGCTACACCTTC
NA	TRBV27	TRBJ1-5	TRBD1	CASSLGTGLQPQHF	TGTGCCAGCAGTTTAGGGACAGGGCTTCAGCCCCAGCATTTT
NA	TRBV30	TRBJ1-2	NA	CAWSALYGYTF	TGTGCCTGGAGTGCCTTATATGGCTACACCTTC
NA	TRBV18	TRBJ1-2	NA	CASSPTDYGYTF	TGTGCCAGCTCACCAACAGACTATGGCTACACCTTC
once	TRBV7-9	TRBJ2-3	TRBD2	CASSHSGRVPDTQYF	TGTGCCAGCAGCCATAGCGGGAGGGTACCAGATACGCAGTATTTT
NA	TRBV18	TRBJ1-2	TRBD1	CASSPDRDGGYTF	TGTGCCAGCTCACCTGACAGGGACGGTGGCTACACCTTC